The 20 T cell receptor beta chains below come from one sample, sequenced in a study of PD-1 blockade in classical Hodgkin lymphoma. All trial patients relapsed after autologous stem cell transplantation. Profiled with immunoSEQ multiplex PCR; TCRdb holds only in-frame clones, not every one. The sample lists over 50,000 clones, about 84% occurring once. Material: peripheral blood mononuclear cells (PBMCs), obtained at baseline. These receptors originate from a human donor with classical Hodgkin lymphoma.

The chain has TRBV7-9 and TRBJ2-1; TRBD2 is a possible D gene (5 bases). This CDR3 is 15 amino acids long. Germline loops: CDR1 SEHNR, CDR2 FQNEAQ (reference sequence). V gave up 2 bases and J gave up 4 bases, with 12 bases separating them. CDR3 bases: TGTGCCAGCAGCTTATTCGGGGAGCTATACAATGAGCAGTTCTTC. This sequence encodes CASSLFGELYNEQFF.

The chain combines TRBV29-1 with TRBJ2-1; TRBD2 agrees at 9 bases. The CDR3 has 16 amino acids. Germline V gene data show CDR1 as SQVTM and CDR2 as ANQGSEA. The CDR3 loop reads CREDGEREADANEQFF. The CDR3, as DNA: TGCAGGGAAGACGGGGAGCGGGAGGCGGACGCGAATGAGCAGTTCTTC.

This clone turned up a few times. The V call is TRBV7-3, the J call TRBJ2-2, with TRBD2 matching over 10 bases. The CDR3 has 17 residues. CDR1 and CDR2 (germline): SGHTA, FQGTGA. The ends lost 5 bases at V and 6 bases at J; junction bases unmatched: 12. The CDR3 reads CASSRGSSGSTAGELFF. The CDR3 DNA reads TGTGCCAGCAGCCGAGGCTCTAGCGGGAGTACTGCCGGGGAGCTGTTTTTT.

This clone was seen a handful of times. This chain connects TRBV2 to TRBJ2-7; the D is unclear. Trimming left V 3 bases short and J 6 bases short, with 9 bases between. The CDR3 sequence is 12 residues long. Germline assignment: CDR1 SNHLY and CDR2 FYNNEI. CDR3 region: CASSERGFEQYF. Here the CDR3 DNA reads TGTGCCAGCAGTGAGCGTGGCTTCGAGCAGTACTTC.

This clone has more than one count but fewer than ten. The rearrangement uses TRBV27 and TRBJ2-1, with 10 bases fitting TRBD2. V was pared by 3 bases and J by 13 bases, with 6 bases of the junction left unmatched. Germline CDR1 reads MNHEY; CDR2 reads SMNVEV (reference sequence). The CDR3 has 13 amino acids. CDR3 in amino acids: CASSLKLAGVQFF. As DNA, the CDR3 is TGTGCCAGCAGTTTGAAGCTAGCGGGGGTCCAGTTCTTC.

The chain combines TRBV7-9 with TRBJ1-2, with D possibly being TRBD1 (5 bases). The CDR3 is made up of 15 amino acids. Trimming stripped 5 bases from V and 8 bases from J, with 21 bases between. CDR1 is SEHNR, CDR2 FQNEAQ, per germline (reference sequence). The CDR3 here is CASSPGATFVKGYTF. The CDR3 DNA follows: TGTGCCAGCAGCCCCGGGGCGACATTCGTAAAGGGCTACACCTTC.

The genes are TRBV11-2 and TRBJ2-7, with TRBD1 as a possible D gene (5 bases). V lost 1 base and J lost 7, with 29 bases in between. This CDR3 has 19 amino acids. Germline V CDR1 and CDR2: SGHAT, FQNNGV. Written as DNA, the CDR3 is TGTGCCAGCAGCTTAGTTTCCGAGATTTCAGGGTTTCTTACTGGGGAGCAGTACTTC. Its translation: CASSLVSEISGFLTGEQYF.

The V call is TRBV15, the J call TRBJ1-5; D may be TRBD1 (5 bases). Germline CDR1 is LNHNV and CDR2 is YYDKDF (reference sequence). Trimming took off 1 base at V and 11 bases at J, with 12 bases between the two ends. The CDR3 is made up of 13 amino acids. The CDR3 loop reads CATSRVVRETQHF. CDR3 in DNA: TGTGCCACCAGCAGAGTTGTCAGGGAGACCCAGCATTTT.

The chain combines TRBV7-9 with TRBJ1-1; no clear D gene. CDR1 is SEHNR and CDR2 is FQNEAQ in the germline V gene (reference sequence). There are 15 residues in the CDR3. The V gene lost 5 bases and the J gene lost 2 bases, with 15 bases spanning the gap. CDR3 nucleotide sequence: TGTGCCAGCAGCCATTTTTTATGGGGAAACACTGAAGCTTTCTTT. It encodes CASSHFLWGNTEAFF.

The chain links TRBV29-1 to TRBJ1-2; tentatively, D is TRBD1 (5 bases). Germline-derived CDR1 and CDR2 are SQVTM and ANQGSEA. The CDR3 consists of 12 residues. Trimming pared 3 bases from V and 4 bases from J, leaving 9 bases between. Written as DNA, the CDR3 is TGCAGCGTTGAGGACAAAGCCTATGGCTACACCTTC. This translates into CSVEDKAYGYTF.

The chain has TRBV10-3 and TRBJ1-2; D not resolved. The CDR3 totals 15 residues. V lost 2 bases and J 4 bases, leaving 14 bases between the germline ends. In germline, CDR1 is ENHRY, CDR2 SYGVKD. CDR3 protein: CAISETAEAFYGYTF. Written as DNA, the CDR3 is TGTGCCATCAGTGAGACCGCAGAAGCCTTCTATGGCTACACCTTC.

This chain links TRBV19 with TRBJ2-2; 14 bases are a match to TRBD2. Trimming removed 0 bases from V and 7 bases from J; junction bases left unmatched: 4. This CDR3 is built from 17 residues. The germline gives CDR1 LNHDA, CDR2 SQIVND (reference sequence). CDR3 DNA: TGTGCCAGTAGTATAGAATGGACTAGCGGGAGGTACGGGGAGCTGTTTTTT. Its translation is CASSIEWTSGRYGELFF.

The J gene is TRBJ2-5, the V gene TRBV15; no reliable D call. Deletions cut 2 bases from V and 5 bases from J, with 12 bases between. Germline CDR1 reads LNHNV; CDR2 reads YYDKDF (reference sequence). CDR3 length equals 14 residues. The CDR3 sequence: CATSRPNGVETQYF. CDR3 coding DNA: TGTGCCACCAGCAGACCCAATGGTGTGGAGACCCAGTACTTC.

This sequence joins TRBV7-3 and TRBJ2-5, with D possibly being TRBD1 (6 bases). With 5 bases removed from V and 7 bases from J, the gap between germline ends came to 20 bases. Germline V gene lookup returns CDR1 SGHTA and CDR2 FQGTGA. This CDR3 is built from 15 residues. The CDR3 sequence is CASSPGDTLRGTQYF. DNA for the CDR3: TGTGCCAGCAGCCCAGGGGACACCTTAAGGGGGACCCAGTACTTC.

This clone turned up a few times. The rearrangement joins TRBV9 to TRBJ2-2, with TRBD1 identical over 7 bases. This CDR3 spans 15 amino acids. Losses at the gene ends were 0 bases for V and 3 bases for J; bases not matched to a gene: 2. Germline CDR1 is SGDLS and CDR2 is YYNGEE. CDR3 sequence: CASSVATGDTGELFF. In DNA form, the CDR3 reads TGTGCCAGCAGCGTAGCCACAGGGGACACCGGGGAGCTGTTTTTT.

The chain links TRBV19 to TRBJ2-5; D possibly matches TRBD1 or TRBD2 (6 bases each). There are 15 residues in the CDR3. Trimming removed 4 bases from V and 0 bases from J, with 12 bases in between. Germline CDR1 is LNHDA and CDR2 is SQIVND (reference sequence). The CDR3 protein is CASSSGGTNQETQYF. CDR3 DNA: TGTGCCAGTAGTAGCGGAGGGACAAACCAAGAGACCCAGTACTTC.

The J gene is TRBJ2-7, the V gene TRBV4-3; tentatively, D is TRBD1 (5 bases). Germline CDR1 is LGHNA and CDR2 is YSLEER. The CDR3 consists of 15 residues. V was clipped by 4 bases and J by 2 bases, with 15 bases between them. The CDR3, as DNA: TGCGCCAGCAGCCTCAACTTTGGACAAGCCTACGAGCAGTACTTC. It yields the protein CASSLNFGQAYEQYF.

The chain is built from TRBV6-4 and TRBJ2-1; the D gene is possibly TRBD2 (5 bases). Germline V gene data show CDR1 as MRHNA and CDR2 as SNTAGT. With 4 bases removed from V and 4 bases from J, the gap between germline ends came to 8 bases. The CDR3 loop spans 13 amino acids. The CDR3 nucleotides are TGTGCCAGCAGTGGGGAGCAATACAATGAGCAGTTCTTC. This gives the protein CASSGEQYNEQFF.

The chain couples TRBV20-1 to TRBJ2-1; weak D call: TRBD2 (5 bases). Germline lookup yields CDR1 DFQATT and CDR2 SNEGSKA (reference sequence). The CDR3 is made up of 11 amino acids. Trimming pared 6 bases from V and 4 bases from J, leaving 7 bases between. CDR3 DNA: TGCAGTGCAACGGGGTACAATGAGCAGTTCTTC. Protein: CSATGYNEQFF.

The rearrangement uses TRBV27 and TRBJ1-1; 10 nucleotides align to TRBD1. This CDR3 contains 15 residues. Germline loops: CDR1 MNHEY, CDR2 SMNVEV (reference sequence). Losses at the gene ends were 5 bases for V and 1 base for J; bases not matched to a gene: 4. The CDR3 loop reads CASSLRTGGNTEAFF. Here the CDR3 DNA reads TGTGCCAGCAGTCTCCGGACAGGGGGGAACACTGAAGCTTTCTTT.